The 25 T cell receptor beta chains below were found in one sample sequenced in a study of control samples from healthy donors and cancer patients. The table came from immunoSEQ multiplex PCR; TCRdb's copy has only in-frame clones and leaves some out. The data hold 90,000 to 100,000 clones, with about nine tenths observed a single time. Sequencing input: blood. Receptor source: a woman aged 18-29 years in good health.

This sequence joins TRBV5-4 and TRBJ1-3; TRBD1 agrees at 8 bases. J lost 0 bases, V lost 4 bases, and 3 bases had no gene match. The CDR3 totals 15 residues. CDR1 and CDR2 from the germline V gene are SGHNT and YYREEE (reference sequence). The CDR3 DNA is TGTGCCAGCAGCCCTACAGGGGGCTCTGGAAACACCATATATTTT. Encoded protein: CASSPTGGSGNTIYF.

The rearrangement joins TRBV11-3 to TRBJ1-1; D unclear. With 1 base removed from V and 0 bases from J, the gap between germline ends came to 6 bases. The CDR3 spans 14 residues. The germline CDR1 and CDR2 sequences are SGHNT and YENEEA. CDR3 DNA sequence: TGTGCCAGCAGCTTAGGGGGTCTGAACACTGAAGCTTTCTTT. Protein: CASSLGGLNTEAFF.

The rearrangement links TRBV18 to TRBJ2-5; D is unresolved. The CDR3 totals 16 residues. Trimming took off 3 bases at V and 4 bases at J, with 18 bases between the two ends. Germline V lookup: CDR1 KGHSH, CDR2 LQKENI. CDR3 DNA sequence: TGTGCCAGCTCACCCACGACTTTCCTAACCGCAGAGACCCAGTACTTC. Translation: CASSPTTFLTAETQYF.

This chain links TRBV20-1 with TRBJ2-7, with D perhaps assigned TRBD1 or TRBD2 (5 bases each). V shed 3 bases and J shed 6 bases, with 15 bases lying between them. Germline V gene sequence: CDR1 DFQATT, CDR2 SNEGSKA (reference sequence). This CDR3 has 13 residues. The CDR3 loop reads CSASHTRGSEQYF. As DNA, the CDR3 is TGCAGTGCTAGTCATACTAGGGGTAGCGAGCAGTACTTC.

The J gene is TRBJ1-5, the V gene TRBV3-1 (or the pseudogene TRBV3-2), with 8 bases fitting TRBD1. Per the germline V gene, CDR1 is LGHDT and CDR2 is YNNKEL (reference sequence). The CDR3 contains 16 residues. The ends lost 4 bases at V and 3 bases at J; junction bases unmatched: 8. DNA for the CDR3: TGTGCCAGCAGCCCAAACCACAGGGGGGACAATCAGCCCCAGCATTTT. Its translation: CASSPNHRGDNQPQHF.

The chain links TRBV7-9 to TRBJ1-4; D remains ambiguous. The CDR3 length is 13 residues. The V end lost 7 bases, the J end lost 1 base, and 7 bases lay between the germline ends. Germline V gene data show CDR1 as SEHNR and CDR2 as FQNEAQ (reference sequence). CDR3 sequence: CASKEETNEKLFF. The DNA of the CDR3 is TGTGCCAGCAAGGAGGAAACTAATGAAAAACTGTTTTTT.

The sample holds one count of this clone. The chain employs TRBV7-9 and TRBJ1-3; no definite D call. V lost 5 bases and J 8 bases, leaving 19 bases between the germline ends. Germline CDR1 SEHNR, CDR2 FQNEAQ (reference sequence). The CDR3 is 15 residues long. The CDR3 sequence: CASSPRALYGDTIYF. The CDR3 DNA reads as TGTGCCAGCAGCCCCCGGGCATTGTATGGGGACACCATATATTTT.

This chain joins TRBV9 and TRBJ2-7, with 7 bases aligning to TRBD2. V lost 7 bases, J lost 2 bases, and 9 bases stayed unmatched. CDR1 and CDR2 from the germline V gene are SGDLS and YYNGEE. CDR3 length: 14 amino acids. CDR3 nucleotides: TGTGCCAGCTCTGGGGGAGGGACTCCCTACGAGCAGTACTTC. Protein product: CASSGGGTPYEQYF.

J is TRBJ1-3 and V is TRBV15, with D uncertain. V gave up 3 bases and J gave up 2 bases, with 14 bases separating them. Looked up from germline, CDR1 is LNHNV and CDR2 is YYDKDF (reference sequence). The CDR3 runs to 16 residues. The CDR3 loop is CATSRPVEVPGNTIYF. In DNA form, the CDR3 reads TGTGCCACCAGCAGGCCCGTGGAGGTCCCTGGAAACACCATATATTTT.

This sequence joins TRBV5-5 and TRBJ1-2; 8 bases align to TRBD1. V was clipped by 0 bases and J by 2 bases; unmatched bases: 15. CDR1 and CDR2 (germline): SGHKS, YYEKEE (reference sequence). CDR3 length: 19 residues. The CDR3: CASSLGGGAGGHINYGYTF. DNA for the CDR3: TGTGCCAGCAGCTTGGGAGGCGGGGCAGGGGGCCACATAAACTATGGCTACACCTTC.

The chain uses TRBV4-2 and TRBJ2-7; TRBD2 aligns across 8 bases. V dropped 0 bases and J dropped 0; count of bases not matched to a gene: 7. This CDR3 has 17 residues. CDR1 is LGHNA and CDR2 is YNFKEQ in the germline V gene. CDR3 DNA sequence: TGTGCCAGCAGCCAAGATCGGAGCGGGGGTTCCTCCTACGAGCAGTACTTC. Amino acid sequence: CASSQDRSGGSSYEQYF.

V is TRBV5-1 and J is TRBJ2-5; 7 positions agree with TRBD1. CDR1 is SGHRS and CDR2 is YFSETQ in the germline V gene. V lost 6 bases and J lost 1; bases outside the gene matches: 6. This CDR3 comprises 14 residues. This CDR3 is CASMSRDSQETQYF. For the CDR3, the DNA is TGCGCCAGCATGTCCCGGGACAGCCAAGAGACCCAGTACTTC.

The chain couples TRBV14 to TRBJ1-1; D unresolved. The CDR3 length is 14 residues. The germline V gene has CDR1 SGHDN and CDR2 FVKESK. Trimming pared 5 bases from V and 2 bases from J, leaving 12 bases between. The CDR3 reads CASSFDTDNTEAFF. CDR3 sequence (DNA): TGTGCCAGCAGCTTCGATACAGATAACACTGAAGCTTTCTTT. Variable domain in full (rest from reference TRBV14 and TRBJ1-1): EAGVTQFPSHSVIEKGQTVTLRCDPISGHDNLYWYRRVMGKEIKFLLHFVKESKQDESGMPNNRFLAERTGGTYSTLKVQPAELEDSGVYFCASSFDTDNTEAFFGQGTRLTVV.

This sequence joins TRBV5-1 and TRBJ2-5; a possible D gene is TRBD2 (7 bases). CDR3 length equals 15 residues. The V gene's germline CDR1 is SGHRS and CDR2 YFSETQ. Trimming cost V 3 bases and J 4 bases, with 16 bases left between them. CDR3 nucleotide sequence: TGCGCCAGCAGCTCCACGCGGGGAGGGGGAGAGACCCAGTACTTC. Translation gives CASSSTRGGGETQYF.

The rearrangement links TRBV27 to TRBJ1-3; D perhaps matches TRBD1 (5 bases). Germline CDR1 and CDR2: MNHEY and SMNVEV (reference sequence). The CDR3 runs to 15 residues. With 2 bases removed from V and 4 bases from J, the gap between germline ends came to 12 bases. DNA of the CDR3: TGTGCCAGCAGTTTAAATAGGGGCGAAGGAAACACCATATATTTT. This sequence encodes CASSLNRGEGNTIYF.

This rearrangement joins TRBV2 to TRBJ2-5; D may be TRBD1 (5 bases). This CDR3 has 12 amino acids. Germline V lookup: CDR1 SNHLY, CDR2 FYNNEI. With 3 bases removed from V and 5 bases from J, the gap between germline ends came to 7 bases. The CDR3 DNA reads TGTGCCAGCAGTGATAGGGGCGAGACCCAGTACTTC. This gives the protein CASSDRGETQYF.

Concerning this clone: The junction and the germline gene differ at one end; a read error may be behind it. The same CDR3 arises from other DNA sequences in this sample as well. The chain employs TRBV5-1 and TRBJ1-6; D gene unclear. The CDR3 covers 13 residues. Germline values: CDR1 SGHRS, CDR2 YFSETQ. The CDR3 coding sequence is TGCGCCAGCAGCTTGGACAGTTATTCGCCCCTCCACTTT. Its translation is CASSLDSYSPLHF.

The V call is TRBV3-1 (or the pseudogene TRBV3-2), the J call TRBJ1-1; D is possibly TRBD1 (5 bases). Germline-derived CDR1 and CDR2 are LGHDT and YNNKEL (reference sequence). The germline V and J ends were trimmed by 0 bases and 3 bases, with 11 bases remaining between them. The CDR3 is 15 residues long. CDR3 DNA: TGTGCCAGCAGCCAAGAACCGGGGACGGACACTGAAGCTTTCTTT. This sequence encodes CASSQEPGTDTEAFF.

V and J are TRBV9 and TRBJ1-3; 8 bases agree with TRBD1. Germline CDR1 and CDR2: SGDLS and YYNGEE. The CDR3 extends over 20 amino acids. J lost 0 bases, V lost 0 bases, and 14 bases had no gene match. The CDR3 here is CASSVDEWARGTGSGNTIYF. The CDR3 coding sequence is TGTGCCAGCAGCGTAGACGAGTGGGCCCGCGGGACAGGCTCTGGAAACACCATATATTTT.

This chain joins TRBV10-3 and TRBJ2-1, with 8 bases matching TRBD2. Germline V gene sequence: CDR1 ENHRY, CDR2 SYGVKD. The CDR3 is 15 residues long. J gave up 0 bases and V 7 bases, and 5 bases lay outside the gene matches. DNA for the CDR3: TGTGCCATCACCGATACTAGCGGCTCCTACAATGAGCAGTTCTTC. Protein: CAITDTSGSYNEQFF.

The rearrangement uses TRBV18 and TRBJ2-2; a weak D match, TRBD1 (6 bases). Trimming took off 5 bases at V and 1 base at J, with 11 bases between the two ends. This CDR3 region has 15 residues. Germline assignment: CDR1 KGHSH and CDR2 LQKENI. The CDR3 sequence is CASSSPTGNTGELFF. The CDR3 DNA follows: TGTGCCAGCTCATCGCCGACAGGGAACACCGGGGAGCTGTTTTTT.

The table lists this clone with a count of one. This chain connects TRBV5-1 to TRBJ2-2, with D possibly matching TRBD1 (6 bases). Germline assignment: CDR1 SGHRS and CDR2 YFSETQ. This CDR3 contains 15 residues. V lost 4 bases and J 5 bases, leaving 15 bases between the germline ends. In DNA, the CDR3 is TGCGCCAGCAGCCGTACCGACAGGCCTACCGGGGAGCTGTTTTTT. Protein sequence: CASSRTDRPTGELFF.

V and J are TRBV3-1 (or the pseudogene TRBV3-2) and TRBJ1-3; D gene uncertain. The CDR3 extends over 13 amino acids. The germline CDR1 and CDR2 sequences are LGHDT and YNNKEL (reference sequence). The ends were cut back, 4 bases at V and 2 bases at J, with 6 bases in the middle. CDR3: CASSLNPGNTIYF. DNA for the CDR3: TGTGCCAGCAGCCTCAATCCTGGAAACACCATATATTTT.

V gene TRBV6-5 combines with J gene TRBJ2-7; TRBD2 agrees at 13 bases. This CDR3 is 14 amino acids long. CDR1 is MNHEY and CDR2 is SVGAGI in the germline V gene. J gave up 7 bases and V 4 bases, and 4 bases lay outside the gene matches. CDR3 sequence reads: CASSSGLAGREQYF. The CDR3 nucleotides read TGTGCCAGCAGTTCGGGACTAGCGGGGAGGGAGCAGTACTTC.

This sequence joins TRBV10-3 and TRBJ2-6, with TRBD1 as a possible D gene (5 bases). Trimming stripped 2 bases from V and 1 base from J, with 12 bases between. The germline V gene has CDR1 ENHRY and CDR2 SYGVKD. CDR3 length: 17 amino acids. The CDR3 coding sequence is TGTGCCATCAGTGAGGGCCCTAAGGGGTCTGGGGCCAACGTCCTGACTTTC. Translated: CAISEGPKGSGANVLTF.